These 17 T cell receptor beta chains were all obtained from the same sample, sequenced in a study of blood T cell repertoires in COVID-19 (dated by TCRdb to the early 2020s). Libraries were constructed by the immunoSEQ multiplex PCR assay. The immuneACCESS repertoire file appears here via TCRdb, limited to in-frame rearrangements. These files lack a portion of the clones; in checked studies, under half of the deficit traces to unresolved V genes, and the cause of the others is not known. The sample table records roughly 200,000 clones; 70% to 90% of these occur just once. Clones ranked in the top ten supply about 12% of the sample. The sequenced sample was peripheral blood. The source is a woman younger than 35 who had recovered from COVID-19.

The genes are TRBV5-5 and TRBJ2-1, with D unresolved. Trimming stripped 5 bases from V and 7 bases from J, with 10 bases between. Germline assignment: CDR1 SGHKS and CDR2 YYEKEE (reference sequence). This CDR3 is 12 amino acids long. The CDR3 region is CASSHPRNEQFF. As DNA, the CDR3 is TGTGCCAGCAGTCACCCGCGGAATGAGCAGTTCTTC.

This chain links TRBV4-3 with TRBJ1-1; D gene unclear. V lost 1 base and J 0 bases, leaving 9 bases between the germline ends. The germline gives CDR1 LGHNA, CDR2 YSLEER. CDR3 size: 15 residues. DNA for the CDR3: TGCGCCAGCAGCCAAGTTATCAGGTTGAACACTGAAGCTTTCTTT. This codes for CASSQVIRLNTEAFF.

The V gene is TRBV7-3, the J gene TRBJ2-3, with D perhaps TRBD2 (7 bases). From germline, CDR1 is SGHTA and CDR2 FQGTGA. The CDR3 is made up of 14 amino acids. The germline V and J ends were trimmed by 8 bases and 4 bases, with 16 bases remaining between them. In DNA form, the CDR3 reads TGTGCCAGCGGAGGGACGGGGGGCGCAGATACGCAGTATTTT. Protein sequence: CASGGTGGADTQYF.

This sequence joins TRBV19 and TRBJ1-2; TRBD1 might be the D (6 bases). The CDR3 contains 12 residues. The V gene's germline CDR1 is LNHDA and CDR2 SQIVND (reference sequence). Deletions cut 4 bases from V and 8 bases from J, with 11 bases between. The CDR3 spells CASSTNRVGYTF. CDR3 nucleotides: TGTGCCAGTAGTACGAACAGGGTCGGCTACACCTTC.

J is TRBJ2-1 and V is TRBV2; 11 nucleotides line up with TRBD2. The CDR3 loop spans 15 amino acids. CDR1 and CDR2 from the germline V gene are SNHLY and FYNNEI. J gave up 2 bases and V 6 bases, and 3 bases lay outside the gene matches. The DNA of the CDR3 is TGTGCCAGCAGATTAGCGGGAGGGACCTACAATGAGCAGTTCTTC. Protein product: CASRLAGGTYNEQFF.

The chain carries TRBV11-3 and TRBJ2-7; 8 nucleotides match TRBD1. This CDR3 is built from 15 residues. Germline CDR1 reads SGHNT; CDR2 reads YENEEA. V lost 5 bases and J lost 6; bases outside the gene matches: 12. CDR3: CASSPRTGREGEQYF. Written as DNA, the CDR3 is TGTGCCAGCAGCCCTAGGACAGGGCGAGAGGGCGAGCAGTACTTC.

The chain combines TRBV2 with TRBJ2-7; TRBD2 matches at 8 bases. CDR3 length equals 11 residues. Germline assignment: CDR1 SNHLY and CDR2 FYNNEI. V dropped 9 bases and J dropped 3; count of bases not matched to a gene: 1. The CDR3 bases are TGTGCCAGTGGGACTAGCTACGAGCAGTACTTC. This translates into CASGTSYEQYF.

The chain joins TRBV27 to TRBJ2-1; 10 bases line up with TRBD1. The CDR3 runs 15 residues. V dropped 3 bases and J dropped 5; count of bases not matched to a gene: 4. CDR1 MNHEY and CDR2 SMNVEV come from the germline V gene (reference sequence). CDR3 sequence reads: CASSLDRGYHNEQFF. The CDR3, as DNA: TGTGCCAGCAGTTTGGACAGGGGGTACCACAATGAGCAGTTCTTC.

The chain joins TRBV7-6 to TRBJ2-1; the match to TRBD1 covers 8 bases. There are 19 residues in the CDR3. Germline V lookup: CDR1 SGHVS, CDR2 FNYEAQ. Unmatched junction bases numbered 12, after V lost 2 bases and J lost 0 bases. Written as DNA, the CDR3 is TGTGCCAGCAGCTTAATATGGGACAGGTCGCCCAGCTCCTACAATGAGCAGTTCTTC. It is translated as CASSLIWDRSPSSYNEQFF.

The gene calls are TRBV11-2 and TRBJ1-6; 8 positions match TRBD1. J was trimmed by 10 bases and V by 0 bases; bases with no gene match: 5. The germline V gene encodes CDR1 SGHAT and CDR2 FQNNGV. CDR3 length: 15 residues. The CDR3 reads CASSLDGDRISPLHF. The CDR3 DNA reads TGTGCCAGCAGCTTAGATGGGGACAGGATATCACCCCTCCACTTT.

The chain recombines TRBV6-5 with TRBJ1-3, with a possible D match to TRBD1 (6 bases). V lost 9 bases and J lost 0, with 12 bases in between. The CDR3 length is 14 residues. Looked up from germline, CDR1 is MNHEY and CDR2 is SVGAGI. The CDR3 protein is CASTGGLSGNTIYF. The CDR3 nucleotides read TGTGCCAGTACGGGGGGCCTCTCTGGAAACACCATATATTTT.

This chain uses TRBV9 with TRBJ2-3, with TRBD2 matching 8 bases. CDR3 length: 15 amino acids. The trim removed 3 bases at V and 2 bases at J, leaving 5 bases unmatched. In germline, CDR1 is SGDLS, CDR2 YYNGEE. CDR3 nucleotide sequence: TGTGCCAGCAGCGAAGACGGGAGGGCCACAGATACGCAGTATTTT. Translation gives CASSEDGRATDTQYF.

The CDR3 region is CATQDPEQAGGETQYF. The CDR3 DNA sequence: TGTGCCACCCAAGACCCCGAGCAAGCGGGAGGGGAGACCCAGTACTTC. V is TRBV18 and J is TRBJ2-5; 10 bases are shared with TRBD2. Trimming at V came to 10 bases and at J to 5 bases, leaving 16 bases not matched to a gene. CDR1 is KGHSH, CDR2 LQKENI, per germline. The CDR3 contains 16 residues.

The chain couples TRBV5-6 to TRBJ2-7; the match to TRBD2 covers 10 bases. This CDR3 contains 16 residues. In germline, CDR1 is SGHDT, CDR2 YYEEEE. V was clipped by 4 bases and J by 2 bases; unmatched bases: 9. The CDR3 here is CASSTRLAGPPYEQYF. CDR3 bases: TGTGCCAGCAGCACCCGACTAGCGGGTCCCCCCTACGAGCAGTACTTC.

This clone has only one observation. The chain links TRBV29-1 to TRBJ1-1; TRBD1 matches at 8 bases. The trim removed 0 bases at V and 3 bases at J, leaving 6 bases unmatched. In germline, CDR1 is SQVTM, CDR2 ANQGSEA. CDR3 size: 15 residues. DNA for the CDR3: TGCAGCGTTGAAGATCTGCCGACAGGGGACACTGAAGCTTTCTTT. This gives the protein CSVEDLPTGDTEAFF.

This chain uses TRBV4-3 with TRBJ1-2; maybe TRBD1 (6 bases). This CDR3 comprises 16 residues. Per the germline V gene, CDR1 is LGHNA and CDR2 is YSLEER. Trimming removed 0 bases from V and 7 bases from J, with 18 bases in between. The CDR3 region is CASSQDLGRGVIGYTF. The CDR3 DNA reads as TGCGCCAGCAGCCAAGATCTGGGCAGGGGAGTTATTGGCTACACCTTC.

The chain combines TRBV7-3 with TRBJ2-1; perhaps TRBD2 as D (5 bases). This CDR3 spans 18 amino acids. Germline assignment: CDR1 SGHTA and CDR2 FQGTGA. The ends were cut back, 2 bases at V and 7 bases at J, with 24 bases in the middle. CDR3 sequence: CASSLFALGGGGVNEQFF. The CDR3 nucleotides are TGTGCCAGCAGCTTATTTGCCCTCGGAGGTGGCGGAGTGAATGAGCAGTTCTTC.